The rows below give T cell receptor beta chains drawn from one sample of a study of T cell changes during pregnancy in multiple sclerosis. Here immunoSEQ multiplex PCR was the method, and the copy in TCRdb shows in-frame clones only, minus some. The sample records more than 90,000 clones, approximately 92% being singletons. The source material was peripheral blood, sampled after pregnancy. The receptors here all came from a female donor with multiple sclerosis, enrolled in a pregnancy study. CDR3s include the opening cysteine and the closing phenylalanine or tryptophan. A D gene is named only where the DNA matches it firmly. Some rows mark clone size as missing; the rest say once, few, many or name a class of expanded clone.

clone size	V gene	J gene	D gene	CDR3 DNA	CDR3 protein
.	TRBV5-4	TRBJ2-3	TRBD2	TGTGCCAGCAGTCGGGATGGTAGCGGGGGCTCAGATACGCAGTATTTT	CASSRDGSGGSDTQYF
.	TRBV20-1	TRBJ2-7	.	TGCAGTGCAGTACACTACGAGCAGTACTTC	CSAVHYEQYF
once	TRBV5-1	TRBJ1-2	.	TGCGCCAGCAGCTTCGCGCTGGGGGGGGCGCCAGGGCACACCTTC	CASSFALGGAPGHTF
.	TRBV6-5	TRBJ1-1	TRBD1	TGTGCCAGCAGGCCCAGACAGGGTTGGGCCACTGAAGCTTTCTTT	CASRPRQGWATEAFF
once	TRBV4-3	TRBJ1-6	TRBD1	TGCGCCAGCAGCCAGGAGACAGGGCCGACTTATAATTCACCCCTCCACTTT	CASSQETGPTYNSPLHF
.	TRBV29-1	TRBJ1-2	.	TGCAGCGTTGAAGATTTCGACAGTTTATCTACTATGGGCTACACCTTC	CSVEDFDSLSTMGYTF
.	TRBV19	TRBJ2-7	TRBD1	TGTGCCAGTAGTACGACCGGGACAGGGGGCCACGAGCAGTACTTC	CASSTTGTGGHEQYF
few	TRBV18	TRBJ1-1	.	TGTGCCAGCTCACGGACAGCCGACACTGAAGCTTTCTTT	CASSRTADTEAFF
.	TRBV5-8	TRBJ2-5	.	TGTGCCAGCAGCTTGGCGGGACACCTCCAAGAGACCCAGTACTTC	CASSLAGHLQETQYF
.	TRBV4-3	TRBJ2-3	TRBD2	TGCGCCAGCAGCCGAGGGACTAGCGACACAGATACGCAGTATTTT	CASSRGTSDTDTQYF
.	TRBV5-5	TRBJ2-3	.	TGTGCCAGCAGCTTGGCGGTGGTCACAGATACGCAGTATTTT	CASSLAVVTDTQYF
.	TRBV29-1	TRBJ1-1	TRBD1	TGCAGCGTTGTTACCAGGGGGCGACGAACTGAAGCTTTCTTT	CSVVTRGRRTEAFF
.	TRBV27	TRBJ2-6	TRBD2	TGTGCCAGCAGTTTGACGGGAGGAGTAAGGGGGGCCAACGTCCTGACTTTC	CASSLTGGVRGANVLTF
.	TRBV18	TRBJ2-2	TRBD1	TGTGCCAGCTCACCACCGGGACAGGGGGCGTCGGGGGAGCTGTTTTTT	CASSPPGQGASGELFF
.	TRBV7-2	TRBJ1-2	.	TGTGCCAGCAGCTTAGATTGGGCGTATGGCTACACCTTC	CASSLDWAYGYTF
.	TRBV5-1	TRBJ1-1	.	TGCGCCAGCAGCTTGGTATTGGGGGCGGGTGAAGCTTTCTTT	CASSLVLGAGEAFF
few	TRBV10-3	TRBJ1-5	TRBD1	TGTGCCATCAGTGACAGGGGGCCTAGCAATCAGCCCCAGCATTTT	CAISDRGPSNQPQHF
.	TRBV7-9	TRBJ1-2	.	TGTGCCAGCAGCCCTTTTACAGGGACCGGTGGCTACACCTTC	CASSPFTGTGGYTF
.	TRBV7-2	TRBJ1-1	.	TGTGCCAGCAGCTTAGATAGACTGGCAGAAGCTTTCTTT	CASSLDRLAEAFF
.	TRBV7-3	TRBJ1-2	TRBD1	TGTGCCAGCAGCCCTCCGGGACAGGGGGCGGGTGGCTACACCTTC	CASSPPGQGAGGYTF
few	TRBV30	TRBJ2-1	.	TGTGCCTGGAGTCTTAACAATGAGCAGTTCTTC	CAWSLNNEQFF
.	TRBV7-2	TRBJ1-1	.	TGTGCCAGCAGCCTCCGGGACACTGAAGCTTTCTTT	CASSLRDTEAFF
.	TRBV13	TRBJ2-1	TRBD2	TGTGCCAGCAGCGGCCTAGCGGGGTTTAACAATGAGCAGTTCTTC	CASSGLAGFNNEQFF
.	TRBV5-1	TRBJ2-1	.	TGCGCCAGCAGCTTGTTAAACAATGAGCAGTTCTTC	CASSLLNNEQFF
few	TRBV6-5	TRBJ1-2	.	TGTGCCAGCAGTTACTCGGCACATTATGGCTACACCTTC	CASSYSAHYGYTF
.	TRBV5-6	TRBJ1-2	.	TGTGCCAGTCTTGTCGGGACTCTTCGGTGGGGCTACACCTTC	CASLVGTLRWGYTF
.	TRBV6-5	TRBJ2-1	TRBD2	TGTGCCAGCAGGTCCCCGGGACTAGGAGGCGATGAGCAGTTCTTC	CASRSPGLGGDEQFF
.	TRBV7-8	TRBJ2-7	TRBD2	TGTGCCAGCAGCCCCGAGCGGGAGCACGAGCAGTACTTC	CASSPEREHEQYF
.	TRBV11-2	TRBJ1-2	.	TGTGCCAGCAGGTCAATTGCGGAATGGGTTGACGGCTACACCTTC	CASRSIAEWVDGYTF
few	TRBV4-3	TRBJ1-2	TRBD1	TGCGCCAGCAGCCAAATCGGACAGGGGGAAATTAATGGCTACACCTTC	CASSQIGQGEINGYTF
once	TRBV7-8	TRBJ2-1	.	TGTGCCAGCAGCTTAGCCGAGGCGGGGTGGCAGTTCTTC	CASSLAEAGWQFF
.	TRBV6-6	TRBJ2-7	TRBD1	TGTGCCAGCAGGACCGGGACAGGGACCTACGAGCAGTACTTC	CASRTGTGTYEQYF
.	TRBV19	TRBJ2-2	TRBD1	TGTGCCAGCAAATCAGGGGGCATCAACACCGGGGAGCTGTTTTTT	CASKSGGINTGELFF
.	TRBV30	TRBJ1-5	.	TGTGCCTGGAGTGTAGGGGAGGGGGGGGCTAGTTTCCCCAATCAGCCCCAGCATTTT	CAWSVGEGGASFPNQPQHF
.	TRBV9	TRBJ2-2	TRBD2	TGTGCCAGCAGCGTAGTGGGTACTAGCGTGAACACCGGGGAGCTGTTTTTT	CASSVVGTSVNTGELFF
.	TRBV27	TRBJ1-4	TRBD1	TGTGCCAGCAGTTCGGACAGGGCTGATGAAAAACTGTTTTTT	CASSSDRADEKLFF
.	TRBV5-5	TRBJ1-3	.	TGTGCCAGCAGCTTGATTCTCTCTGGAAACACCATATATTTT	CASSLILSGNTIYF
.	TRBV18	TRBJ2-4	TRBD1	TGTGCCAGCTCCTCCGACAGGGACATTCAGTACTTC	CASSSDRDIQYF
.	TRBV18	TRBJ1-5	.	TGTGCCAGCTCACCACAGGGCGGGGATCAGCCCCAGCATTTT	CASSPQGGDQPQHF
.	TRBV4-1	TRBJ2-2	.	TGCGCCAGCAGCCAAGAGAGCGCAGCGAACACCGGGGAGCTGTTTTTT	CASSQESAANTGELFF
.	TRBV4-2	TRBJ2-2	.	TGTGCCAGCAGCCAAGTGACAGCCGGGGAGCTGTTTTTT	CASSQVTAGELFF
.	TRBV2	TRBJ2-4	.	TGTGCCAGCAGTGGACAGTCACTAGCCAAAAACATTCAGTACTTC	CASSGQSLAKNIQYF
.	TRBV30	TRBJ2-2	.	TGTGCCTGGAGTTTTCTAGGGGCTAGAAACACCGGGGAGCTGTTTTTT	CAWSFLGARNTGELFF
.	TRBV7-9	TRBJ2-1	TRBD1	TGTGCCAGCAGCTTAGCGAGATATGGGACAGAAAGCTCCTACAATGAGCAGTTCTTC	CASSLARYGTESSYNEQFF